This T cell receptor beta chain comes out of a study of regulatory T cells in long-lasting Graves disease. Study conclusions and caveats: Patients whose Graves' disease persisted exhibited lower TCR diversity than those newly diagnosed.

Time point meaning: persistent/refractory GD, antithyroid drugs over 5 years with positive TRAb. PBMC RNA was the source of the TCR library. Arm-PCR of CDR3 regions and iRepertoire HTBI primers were used to build TCR beta libraries. Under the authors' procedure: Overall, samples carried approximately 56 TRBV and 14 TRBJ segments. TCRdb processed the multiplex PCR reads anew with MiXCR; each CDR3 protein has one entry. The V and J calls were not made by the authors but by TCRdb's processing. The sample contains over 350,000 distinct CDR3 sequences, less than 25% of which appear only once. Regarding this clonotype: Its antigen is unknown.

Germline CDR1 is MGHDK and CDR2 is SYGVNS. The V and J ends lost 1 base and 8 bases, in that order; junction bases with no gene match: 10. This CDR3 comprises 15 residues. The V gene is TRBV25-1, the J gene TRBJ2-7, with 8 bases fitting TRBD1. This material consisted of peripheral blood mononuclear cells (PBMCs), taken when the disease was refractory, from a patient treated with antithyroid drugs. This sequence was found in a female donor with Graves disease. The CDR3 nucleotides are TGTGCCAGCAGTGAATGCGGGACAGGCGCCTGCAAGCAGTACTTC. Its protein product is CASSECGTGACKQYF.